This T cell receptor beta chain was sequenced in a study of blood T cell repertoires in COVID-19. Study summary: Donors in the United States, Italy and Spain gave samples during acute or convalescent COVID-19. Nucleic acid was either cDNA or gDNA, and it came from T cells, B-cell-depleted T cells, or PBMCs.

In the study's own analysis: Amplified reference gene primers provided the basis for estimating nucleated cell counts. Libraries were prepared by immunoSEQ multiplex PCR; TCRdb keeps only in-frame clonotypes and omits some of them. That table is the source of V, J and clone size, and D and trimming were worked out from the DNA. The sample holds about 130,000 clones, around four fifths seen once. The sample consisted of peripheral blood. The receptor was isolated from a man aged 60 to 75 who had recovered from COVID-19.

The CDR3 protein is CASSPRGDAEAFF. The CDR3 coding sequence is TGTGCCAGCAGCCCCCGGGGGGACGCTGAAGCTTTCTTT. V gene TRBV5-8 combines with J gene TRBJ1-1; D possibly corresponds to TRBD1 (5 bases). V was cut by 4 bases and J by 6 bases, with 13 bases left in between. CDR1 is SGHTS, CDR2 YDEGEE, per germline. CDR3 length: 13 amino acids.